This T cell receptor beta chain stems from a study of blood T cells in healthy people across ages. CDR3 size: 16 residues. V dropped 3 bases and J dropped 7; count of bases not matched to a gene: 11. CDR1 and CDR2 (germline): SGDLS, YYNGEE. The authors extracted at least 5 micrograms of total RNA per sample. The use of a sample-barcoded 5' primer and a J-beta primer mix characterized a second PCR of roughly 6 to 11 cycles. TCRdb re-analysed the 5' RACE reads in MiXCR, keeping a single row per CDR3 protein. The table records about 780,000 distinct CDR3 sequences, around 45% of them present only once. This clonotype was counted a single time.

The sample consisted of blood. The clonotype was recovered from a man at least 80 years old in good health. The chain joins TRBV9 to TRBJ2-2; 8 nucleotides agree with TRBD1. The CDR3 DNA reads as TGTGCCAGCAGCGCAGATCCGGGACAGGTTATCGGGGAGCTGTTTTTT. Amino acid sequence: CASSADPGQVIGELFF.